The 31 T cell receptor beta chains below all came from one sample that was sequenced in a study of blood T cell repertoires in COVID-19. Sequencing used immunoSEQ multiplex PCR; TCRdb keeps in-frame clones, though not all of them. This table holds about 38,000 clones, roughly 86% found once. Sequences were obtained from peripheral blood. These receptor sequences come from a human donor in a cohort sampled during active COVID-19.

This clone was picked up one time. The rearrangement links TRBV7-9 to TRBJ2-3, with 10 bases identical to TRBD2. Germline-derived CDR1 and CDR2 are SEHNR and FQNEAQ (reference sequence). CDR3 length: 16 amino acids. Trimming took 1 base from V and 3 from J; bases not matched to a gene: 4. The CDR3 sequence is CASSLEGTSVTDTQYF. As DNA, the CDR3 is TGTGCCAGCAGCTTAGAAGGGACTAGCGTTACAGATACGCAGTATTTT.

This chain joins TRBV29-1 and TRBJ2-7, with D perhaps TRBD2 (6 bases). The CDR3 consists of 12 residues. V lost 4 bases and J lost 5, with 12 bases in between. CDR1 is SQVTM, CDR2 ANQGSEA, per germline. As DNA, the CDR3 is TGCAGCGTTGTCGGGAGAGGGCACGAGCAGTACTTC. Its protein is CSVVGRGHEQYF.

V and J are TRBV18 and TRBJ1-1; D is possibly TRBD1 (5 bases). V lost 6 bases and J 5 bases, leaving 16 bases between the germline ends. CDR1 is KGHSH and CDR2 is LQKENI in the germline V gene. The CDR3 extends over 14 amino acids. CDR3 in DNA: TGTGCCAGCTCCCCTGTGAAGTCAGGGACTGAAGCTTTCTTT. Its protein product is CASSPVKSGTEAFF.

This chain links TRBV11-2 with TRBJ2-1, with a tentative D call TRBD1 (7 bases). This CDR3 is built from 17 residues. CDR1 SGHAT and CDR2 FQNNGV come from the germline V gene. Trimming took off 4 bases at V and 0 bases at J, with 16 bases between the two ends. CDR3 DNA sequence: TGTGCCAGCAGCTCTACCCCAGGGGGGAGCTCCTACAATGAGCAGTTCTTC. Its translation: CASSSTPGGSSYNEQFF.

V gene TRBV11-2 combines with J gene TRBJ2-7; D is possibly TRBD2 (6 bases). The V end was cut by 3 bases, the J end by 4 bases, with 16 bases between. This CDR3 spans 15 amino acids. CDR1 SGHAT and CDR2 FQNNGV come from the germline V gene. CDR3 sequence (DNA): TGTGCCAGCAGCTTGGACCGGAGGGGCTTGTACGAGCAGTACTTC. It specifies CASSLDRRGLYEQYF.

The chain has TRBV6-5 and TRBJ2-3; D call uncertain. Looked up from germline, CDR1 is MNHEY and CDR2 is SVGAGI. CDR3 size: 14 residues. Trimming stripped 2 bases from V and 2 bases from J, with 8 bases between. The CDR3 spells CASSYRRDTDTQYF. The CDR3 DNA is TGTGCCAGCAGTTACCGTAGAGACACAGATACGCAGTATTTT.

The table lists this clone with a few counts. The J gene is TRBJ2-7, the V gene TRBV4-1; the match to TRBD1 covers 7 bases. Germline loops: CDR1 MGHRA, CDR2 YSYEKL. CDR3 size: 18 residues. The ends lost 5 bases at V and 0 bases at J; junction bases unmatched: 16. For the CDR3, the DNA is TGCGCCAGCAGCTCTCCGAGAAGTTCGGACAGGAGCTCCTACGAGCAGTACTTC. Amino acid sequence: CASSSPRSSDRSSYEQYF.

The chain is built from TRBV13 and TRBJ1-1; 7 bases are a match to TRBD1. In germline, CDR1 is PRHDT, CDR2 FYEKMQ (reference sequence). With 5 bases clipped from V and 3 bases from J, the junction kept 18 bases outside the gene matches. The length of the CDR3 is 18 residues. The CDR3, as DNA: TGTGCCAGCAGCGGAAAAAGGTCTGGACTCCAGGGGGACACTGAAGCTTTCTTT. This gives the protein CASSGKRSGLQGDTEAFF. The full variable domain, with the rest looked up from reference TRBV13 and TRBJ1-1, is AAGVIQSPRHLIKEKRETATLKCYPIPRHDTVYWYQQGPGQDPQFLISFYEKMQSDKGSIPDRFSAQQFSDYHSELNMSSLELGDSALYFCASSGKRSGLQGDTEAFFGQGTRLTVV.

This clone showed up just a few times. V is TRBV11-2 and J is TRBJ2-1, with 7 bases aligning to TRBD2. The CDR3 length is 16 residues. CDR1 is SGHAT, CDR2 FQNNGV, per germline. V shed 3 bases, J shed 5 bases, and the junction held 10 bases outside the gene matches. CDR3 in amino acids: CASSFPLGTTNNEQFF. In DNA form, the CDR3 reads TGTGCCAGCAGCTTCCCCCTAGGGACTACCAACAATGAGCAGTTCTTC.

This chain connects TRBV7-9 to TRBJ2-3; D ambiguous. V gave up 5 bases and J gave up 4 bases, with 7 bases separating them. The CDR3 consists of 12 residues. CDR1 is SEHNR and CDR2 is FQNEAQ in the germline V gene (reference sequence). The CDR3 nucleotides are TGTGCCAGCAGCCAGACATCAGATACGCAGTATTTT. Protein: CASSQTSDTQYF.

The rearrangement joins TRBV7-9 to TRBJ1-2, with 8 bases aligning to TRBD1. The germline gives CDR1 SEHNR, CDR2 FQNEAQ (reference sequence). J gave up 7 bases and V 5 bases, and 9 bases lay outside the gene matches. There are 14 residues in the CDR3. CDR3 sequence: CASSPRQGYFGYTF. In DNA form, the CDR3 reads TGTGCCAGCAGCCCACGACAGGGGTATTTTGGCTACACCTTC. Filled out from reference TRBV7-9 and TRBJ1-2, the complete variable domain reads DTGVSQNPRHKITKRGQNVTFRCDPISEHNRLYWYRQTLGQGPEFLTYFQNEAQLEKSRLLSDRFSAERPKGSFSTLEIQRTEQGDSAMYLCASSPRQGYFGYTFGSGTRLTVV.

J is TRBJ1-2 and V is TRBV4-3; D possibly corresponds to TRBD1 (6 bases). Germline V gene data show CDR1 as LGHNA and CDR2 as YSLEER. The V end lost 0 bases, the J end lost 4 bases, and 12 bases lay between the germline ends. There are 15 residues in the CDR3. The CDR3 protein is CASSQDTGLGYGYTF. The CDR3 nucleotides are TGCGCCAGCAGCCAAGATACAGGGTTGGGCTATGGCTACACCTTC.

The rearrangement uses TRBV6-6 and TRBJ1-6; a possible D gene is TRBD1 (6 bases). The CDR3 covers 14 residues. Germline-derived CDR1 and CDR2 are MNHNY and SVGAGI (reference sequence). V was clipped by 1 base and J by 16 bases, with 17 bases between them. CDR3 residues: CASSYFRGQSQLHF. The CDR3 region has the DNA TGTGCCAGCAGTTACTTCAGAGGACAGTCGCAGCTCCACTTT.

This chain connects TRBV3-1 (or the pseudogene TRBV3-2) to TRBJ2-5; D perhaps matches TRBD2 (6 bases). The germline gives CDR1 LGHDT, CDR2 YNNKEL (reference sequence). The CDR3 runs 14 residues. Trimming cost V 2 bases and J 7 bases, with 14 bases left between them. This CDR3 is CASSQPVKEGTQYF. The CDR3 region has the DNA TGTGCCAGCAGCCAACCTGTCAAGGAGGGGACCCAGTACTTC.

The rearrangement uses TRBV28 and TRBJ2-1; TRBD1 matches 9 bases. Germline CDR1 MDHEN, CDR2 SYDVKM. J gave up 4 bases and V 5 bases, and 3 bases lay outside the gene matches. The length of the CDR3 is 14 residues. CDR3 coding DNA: TGTGCCAGCAGTCGGACAGGGGCATACAATGAGCAGTTCTTC. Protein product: CASSRTGAYNEQFF. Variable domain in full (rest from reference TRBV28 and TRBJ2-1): DVKVTQSSRYLVKRTGEKVFLECVQDMDHENMFWYRQDPGLGLRLIYFSYDVKMKEKGDIPEGYSVSREKKERFSLILESASTNQTSMYLCASSRTGAYNEQFFGPGTRLTVL.

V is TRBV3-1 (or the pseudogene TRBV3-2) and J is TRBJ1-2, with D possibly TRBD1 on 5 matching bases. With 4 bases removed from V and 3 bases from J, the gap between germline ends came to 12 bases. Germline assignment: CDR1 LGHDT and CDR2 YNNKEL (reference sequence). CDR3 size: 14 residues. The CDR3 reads CASSRDFNDYGYTF. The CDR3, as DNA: TGTGCCAGCAGCCGGGACTTCAATGACTATGGCTACACCTTC.

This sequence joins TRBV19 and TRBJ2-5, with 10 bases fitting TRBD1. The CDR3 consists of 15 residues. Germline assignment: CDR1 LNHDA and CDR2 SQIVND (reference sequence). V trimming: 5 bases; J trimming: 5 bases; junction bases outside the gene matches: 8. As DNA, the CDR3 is TGTGCCAGTAGTGGTCGACAGGGGGCTCGGGAGACCCAGTACTTC. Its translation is CASSGRQGARETQYF. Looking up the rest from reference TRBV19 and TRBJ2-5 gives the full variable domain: DGGITQSPKYLFRKEGQNVTLSCEQNLNHDAMYWYRQDPGQGLRLIYYSQIVNDFQKGDIAEGYSVSREKKESFPLTVTSAQKNPTAFYLCASSGRQGARETQYFGPGTRLLVL.

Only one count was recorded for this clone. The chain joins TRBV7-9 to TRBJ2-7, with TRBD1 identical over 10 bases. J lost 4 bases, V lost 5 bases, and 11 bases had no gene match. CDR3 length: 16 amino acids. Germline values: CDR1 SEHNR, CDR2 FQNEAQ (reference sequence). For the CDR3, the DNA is TGTGCCAGCAGCCCGCCTCGGGACAGGGGCATTTACGAGCAGTACTTC. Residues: CASSPPRDRGIYEQYF.

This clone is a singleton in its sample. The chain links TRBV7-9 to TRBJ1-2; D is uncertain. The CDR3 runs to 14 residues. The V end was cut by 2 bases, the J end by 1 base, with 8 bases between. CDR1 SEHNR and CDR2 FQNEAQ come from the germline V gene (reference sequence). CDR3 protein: CASSLSGSNYGYTF. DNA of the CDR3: TGTGCCAGCAGCTTATCAGGAAGTAACTATGGCTACACCTTC.

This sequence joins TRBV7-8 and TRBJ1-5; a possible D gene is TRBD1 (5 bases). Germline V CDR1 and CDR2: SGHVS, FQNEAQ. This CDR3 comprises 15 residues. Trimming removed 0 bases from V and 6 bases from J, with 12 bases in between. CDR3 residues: CASSLARPGGQPQHF. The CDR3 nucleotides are TGTGCCAGCAGCTTAGCCCGCCCGGGGGGTCAGCCCCAGCATTTT.

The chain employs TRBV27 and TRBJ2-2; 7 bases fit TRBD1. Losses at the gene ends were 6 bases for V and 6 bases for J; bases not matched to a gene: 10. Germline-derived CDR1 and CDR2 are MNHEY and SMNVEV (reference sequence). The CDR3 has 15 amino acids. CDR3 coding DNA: TGTGCCAGCAGAACCCAACAGGGGATGGCCGGGGAGCTGTTTTTT. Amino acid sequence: CASRTQQGMAGELFF.

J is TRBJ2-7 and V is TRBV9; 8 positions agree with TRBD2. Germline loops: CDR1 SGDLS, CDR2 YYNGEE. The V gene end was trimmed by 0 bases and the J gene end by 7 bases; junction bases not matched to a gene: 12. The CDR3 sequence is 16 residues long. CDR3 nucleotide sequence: TGTGCCAGCAGCGTAGGCCCACTAGCGGCCTTGGGAGAGCAGTACTTC. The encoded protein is CASSVGPLAALGEQYF. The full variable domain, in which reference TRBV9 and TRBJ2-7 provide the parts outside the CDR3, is DSGVTQTPKHLITATGQRVTLRCSPRSGDLSVYWYQQSLDQGLQFLIQYYNGEERAKGNILERFSAQQFPDLHSELNLSSLELGDSALYFCASSVGPLAALGEQYFGPGTRLTVT.

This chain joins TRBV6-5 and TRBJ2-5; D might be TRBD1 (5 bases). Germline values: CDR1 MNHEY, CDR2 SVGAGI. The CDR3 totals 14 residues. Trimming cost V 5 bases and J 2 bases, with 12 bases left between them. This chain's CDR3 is CASSQTGIQETQYF. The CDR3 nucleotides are TGTGCCAGCAGTCAAACAGGAATTCAAGAGACCCAGTACTTC.

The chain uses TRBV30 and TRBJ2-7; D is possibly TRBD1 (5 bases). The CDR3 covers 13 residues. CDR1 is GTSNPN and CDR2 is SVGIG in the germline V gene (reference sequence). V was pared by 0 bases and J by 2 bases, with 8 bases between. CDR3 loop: CAWSVLGPYEQYF. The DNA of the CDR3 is TGTGCCTGGAGTGTACTGGGGCCCTACGAGCAGTACTTC.

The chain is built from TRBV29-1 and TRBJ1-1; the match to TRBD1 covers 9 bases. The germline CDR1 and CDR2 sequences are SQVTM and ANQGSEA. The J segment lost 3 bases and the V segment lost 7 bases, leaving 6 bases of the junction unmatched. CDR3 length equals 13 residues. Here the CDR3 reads CSAGTGRDTEAFF. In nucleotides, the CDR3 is TGCAGCGCCGGGACAGGGCGGGACACTGAAGCTTTCTTT.

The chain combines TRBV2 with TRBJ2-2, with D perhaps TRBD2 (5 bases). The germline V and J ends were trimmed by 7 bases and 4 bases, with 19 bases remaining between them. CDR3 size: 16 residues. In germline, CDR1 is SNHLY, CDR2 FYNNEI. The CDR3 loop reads CASIGMWGVGTGELFF. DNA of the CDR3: TGTGCCAGCATTGGGATGTGGGGAGTGGGCACCGGGGAGCTGTTTTTT.

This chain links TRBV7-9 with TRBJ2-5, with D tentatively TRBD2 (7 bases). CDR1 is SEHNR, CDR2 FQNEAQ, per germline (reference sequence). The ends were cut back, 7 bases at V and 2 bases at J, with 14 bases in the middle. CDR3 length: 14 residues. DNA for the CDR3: TGTGCCAGCACCACCCGGGGGGCACAAGAGACCCAGTACTTC. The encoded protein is CASTTRGAQETQYF.

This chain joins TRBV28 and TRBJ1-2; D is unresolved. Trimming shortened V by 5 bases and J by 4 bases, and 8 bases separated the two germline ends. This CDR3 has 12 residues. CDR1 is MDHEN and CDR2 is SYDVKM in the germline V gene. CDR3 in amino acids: CASSPRSYGYTF. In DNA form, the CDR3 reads TGTGCCAGCAGTCCGCGAAGCTATGGCTACACCTTC.

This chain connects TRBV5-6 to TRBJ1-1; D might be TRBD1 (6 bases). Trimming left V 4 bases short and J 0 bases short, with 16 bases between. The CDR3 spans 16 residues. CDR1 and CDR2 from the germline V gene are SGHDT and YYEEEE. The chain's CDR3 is CASSRITGFMNTEAFF. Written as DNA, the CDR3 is TGTGCCAGCAGCCGTATTACAGGGTTCATGAACACTGAAGCTTTCTTT.

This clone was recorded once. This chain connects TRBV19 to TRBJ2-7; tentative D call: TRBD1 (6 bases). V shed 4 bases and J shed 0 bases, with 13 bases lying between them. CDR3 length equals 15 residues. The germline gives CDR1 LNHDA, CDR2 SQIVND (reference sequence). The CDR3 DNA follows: TGTGCCAGTAGTACCAGGACAGTGAACTCCTACGAGCAGTACTTC. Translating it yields CASSTRTVNSYEQYF. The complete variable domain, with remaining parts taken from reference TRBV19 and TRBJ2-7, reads DGGITQSPKYLFRKEGQNVTLSCEQNLNHDAMYWYRQDPGQGLRLIYYSQIVNDFQKGDIAEGYSVSREKKESFPLTVTSAQKNPTAFYLCASSTRTVNSYEQYFGPGTRLTVT.

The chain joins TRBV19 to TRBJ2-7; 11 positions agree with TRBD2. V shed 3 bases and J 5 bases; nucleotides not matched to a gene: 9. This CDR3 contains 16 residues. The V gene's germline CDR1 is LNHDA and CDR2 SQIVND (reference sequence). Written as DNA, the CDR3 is TGTGCCAGTAGTATCTGGGCTAGCGGGAGGACCAACGAGCAGTACTTC. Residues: CASSIWASGRTNEQYF.